The 23 T cell receptor beta chains in this list originate from one sample, sequenced in a study of blood T cell repertoires in COVID-19 (dated by TCRdb to between 2020 and 2021). Libraries were made using the immunoSEQ multiplex PCR assay. The table was pulled from immuneACCESS by TCRdb, which kept in-frame rearrangements only. Such tables lose some clones; where checked, under half of the loss comes from unresolved V genes, and the rest has no known cause. For this sample there are around 64,000 clones; 82% appear just once. The ten largest clones take up about 12% of the sample. Sequencing was done on a sample of peripheral blood. Every receptor here comes from a human donor in a cohort sampled during active COVID-19.

The gene calls are TRBV5-1 and TRBJ1-5; 7 positions agree with TRBD1. The CDR3 sequence is 15 residues long. The junction had 8 bases not matched to a gene; V was cut back by 4 bases and J by 4 bases. CDR1 is SGHRS, CDR2 YFSETQ, per germline. CDR3 residues: CASSPTGFGNQPQHF. The CDR3, as DNA: TGCGCCAGCAGCCCGACAGGGTTTGGGAATCAGCCCCAGCATTTT. Variable domain in full (rest from reference TRBV5-1 and TRBJ1-5): KAGVTQTPRYLIKTRGQQVTLSCSPISGHRSVSWYQQTPGQGLQFLFEYFSETQRNKGNFPGRFSGRQFSNSRSEMNVSTLELGDSALYLCASSPTGFGNQPQHFGDGTRLSIL.

The CDR3 is CAISESGGRDYGYTF. CDR3 in DNA: TGTGCCATCAGTGAGTCCGGGGGGCGCGACTATGGCTACACCTTC. The chain has TRBV10-3 and TRBJ1-2, with D possibly TRBD1 on 6 matching bases. From germline, CDR1 is ENHRY and CDR2 SYGVKD. The CDR3 covers 15 residues. V gave up 0 bases and J gave up 3 bases, with 11 bases separating them.

The chain combines TRBV10-1 with TRBJ2-7, with a weak D call TRBD2 (5 bases). Germline CDR1 reads WNHNN; CDR2 reads SYGVQD (reference sequence). This CDR3 contains 13 residues. The V gene lost 2 bases and the J gene lost 7 bases, with 12 bases spanning the gap. The CDR3 loop reads CASSETGMGEQYF. CDR3 bases: TGCGCCAGCAGTGAGACGGGGATGGGGGAGCAGTACTTC.

The CDR3 DNA reads as TGTGCCAGTAGCACGACAGGGGACAATCAGCCCCAGCATTTT. It yields the protein CASSTTGDNQPQHF. The chain uses TRBV19 and TRBJ1-5; 8 bases fit TRBD1. Germline CDR1 reads LNHDA; CDR2 reads SQIVND (reference sequence). This CDR3 has 14 residues. Trimming cost V 6 bases and J 3 bases; bases outside gene matches: 4.

This chain uses TRBV5-1 with TRBJ1-3, with TRBD1 as a possible D gene (5 bases). This CDR3 is built from 14 residues. CDR1 and CDR2 from the germline V gene are SGHRS and YFSETQ. The V end lost 1 base, the J end lost 4 bases, and 9 bases lay between the germline ends. CDR3 residues: CASSLSQEGNTIYF. Written as DNA, the CDR3 is TGCGCCAGCAGCTTGTCACAGGAGGGAAACACCATATATTTT.

The genes are TRBV27 and TRBJ2-7; 7 bases match TRBD2. From germline, CDR1 is MNHEY and CDR2 SMNVEV (reference sequence). V dropped 6 bases and J dropped 2; count of bases not matched to a gene: 4. The CDR3 loop spans 13 amino acids. The CDR3 nucleotides are TGTGCCAGCAGAGCGGGACCAGCCTACGAGCAGTACGTC. As protein: CASRAGPAYEQYV.

The chain has TRBV5-4 and TRBJ2-1; the D gene is possibly TRBD1 (6 bases). Trimming stripped 5 bases from V and 4 bases from J, with 16 bases between. This CDR3 has 15 residues. Looked up from germline, CDR1 is SGHNT and CDR2 is YYREEE (reference sequence). The CDR3 spells CASRSPGQPYNEQFF. The CDR3 nucleotides read TGTGCCAGCAGGTCACCGGGACAACCATACAATGAGCAGTTCTTC.

J is TRBJ2-7 and V is TRBV15, with D perhaps TRBD1 (6 bases). Deletions cut 0 bases from V and 5 bases from J, with 11 bases between. This CDR3 has 14 residues. The germline gives CDR1 LNHNV, CDR2 YYDKDF (reference sequence). The CDR3 nucleotides read TGTGCCACCAGCAGAGATGGCAGGGGCCACGAGCAGTACTTC. Translating gives CATSRDGRGHEQYF.

This rearrangement joins TRBV18 to TRBJ2-3; 7 bases map to TRBD1. V trimming: 3 bases; J trimming: 0 bases; junction bases outside the gene matches: 6. The CDR3 has 16 amino acids. From germline, CDR1 is KGHSH and CDR2 LQKENI. The CDR3 is CASSPATGPSTDTQYF. CDR3 DNA sequence: TGTGCCAGCTCACCGGCGACAGGGCCTAGCACAGATACGCAGTATTTT.

The chain combines TRBV7-9 with TRBJ2-1, with 10 bases fitting TRBD2. The CDR3 contains 17 residues. Trimming cost V 2 bases and J 7 bases; bases outside gene matches: 11. CDR1 and CDR2 (germline): SEHNR, FQNEAQ (reference sequence). CDR3 region: CASSLLGTSVFPNEQFF. The CDR3 coding sequence is TGTGCCAGCAGCTTACTCGGGACTAGCGTTTTCCCAAATGAGCAGTTCTTC.

V and J are TRBV6-5 and TRBJ2-1; tentatively, D is TRBD2 (5 bases). This CDR3 has 15 residues. Germline V CDR1 and CDR2: MNHEY, SVGAGI. V was shortened by 5 bases and J by 4 bases, with 15 bases between the two germline ends. In DNA, the CDR3 is TGTGCCAGCAGTCAACTAACTCCGGGATACAATGAGCAGTTCTTC. Its translation: CASSQLTPGYNEQFF.

J is TRBJ2-5 and V is TRBV2, with 8 bases fitting TRBD2. Germline V lookup: CDR1 SNHLY, CDR2 FYNNEI. There are 15 residues in the CDR3. The V gene end was trimmed by 4 bases and the J gene end by 1 base; junction bases not matched to a gene: 5. The CDR3 spells CASSAVGGGQETQYF. Written as DNA, the CDR3 is TGTGCCAGCAGTGCGGTCGGGGGGGGCCAAGAGACCCAGTACTTC.

The chain carries TRBV10-3 and TRBJ2-3; 11 bases match TRBD2. Trimming cost V 10 bases and J 2 bases; bases outside gene matches: 5. The CDR3 is 14 residues long. Germline CDR1 and CDR2: ENHRY and SYGVKD. This chain's CDR3 is CATLAGGSTDTQYF. Written as DNA, the CDR3 is TGTGCCACCCTAGCGGGGGGATCCACAGATACGCAGTATTTT.

The chain combines TRBV10-1 with TRBJ2-1; 8 bases fit TRBD1. This CDR3 contains 17 residues. Germline assignment: CDR1 WNHNN and CDR2 SYGVQD (reference sequence). V trimming: 4 bases; J trimming: 7 bases; junction bases outside the gene matches: 15. The CDR3 sequence: CASSASGVGQGGNEQFF. The CDR3 DNA reads TGCGCCAGCAGTGCCTCGGGGGTCGGACAGGGTGGTAATGAGCAGTTCTTC.

The chain has TRBV19 and TRBJ1-2; D perhaps matches TRBD1 (6 bases). The CDR3 is made up of 14 amino acids. The V gene's germline CDR1 is LNHDA and CDR2 SQIVND (reference sequence). Deletions cut 1 base from V and 3 bases from J, with 9 bases between. This chain's CDR3 is CASSIVRTDYGYTF. CDR3 nucleotides: TGTGCCAGTAGTATAGTTCGGACAGACTATGGCTACACCTTC.

This chain links TRBV2 with TRBJ1-6; TRBD1 agrees at 8 bases. J lost 10 bases, V lost 2 bases, and 7 bases had no gene match. CDR1 is SNHLY and CDR2 is FYNNEI in the germline V gene. The CDR3 runs to 15 residues. The CDR3 nucleotides are TGTGCCAGCAGTGAATTCGGCAGGGGGCAATCACCCCTCCACTTT. Protein product: CASSEFGRGQSPLHF.

V and J are TRBV29-1 and TRBJ2-1; 8 bases agree with TRBD2. This CDR3 contains 15 residues. CDR1 SQVTM and CDR2 ANQGSEA come from the germline V gene. V dropped 3 bases and J dropped 5; count of bases not matched to a gene: 9. In DNA form, the CDR3 reads TGCAGCGTTGAGACAGGCGGGGGGTCTAACAATGAGCAGTTCTTC. Encoded protein: CSVETGGGSNNEQFF.

This sequence joins TRBV18 and TRBJ1-6, with 10 bases matching TRBD1. The V and J ends lost 5 bases and 10 bases, in that order; junction bases with no gene match: 5. This CDR3 region has 14 residues. Germline lookup yields CDR1 KGHSH and CDR2 LQKENI. CDR3 sequence: CASSTGTGESPLHF. In nucleotides, the CDR3 is TGTGCCAGCTCAACCGGGACAGGGGAGTCACCCCTCCACTTT.

A single count supports this clone. The chain has TRBV30 and TRBJ2-5; 7 nucleotides agree with TRBD1. Germline V gene sequence: CDR1 GTSNPN, CDR2 SVGIG (reference sequence). With 1 base clipped from V and 4 bases from J, the junction kept 3 bases outside the gene matches. The CDR3 totals 13 residues. The CDR3 is CAWSAWTGETQYF. For the CDR3, the DNA is TGTGCCTGGAGTGCATGGACAGGAGAGACCCAGTACTTC.

The gene calls are TRBV7-6 and TRBJ2-7, with TRBD1 matching over 7 bases. The J segment lost 2 bases and the V segment lost 3 bases, leaving 1 base of the junction unmatched. The CDR3 totals 13 residues. The germline V gene encodes CDR1 SGHVS and CDR2 FNYEAQ. The chain's CDR3 is CASSLGTAYEQYV. The DNA of the CDR3 is TGTGCCAGCAGCTTGGGGACAGCCTACGAGCAGTACGTC.

The chain links TRBV10-3 to TRBJ2-1; D is undetermined. V lost 2 bases and J 6 bases, leaving 8 bases between the germline ends. There are 13 residues in the CDR3. Germline V gene data show CDR1 as ENHRY and CDR2 as SYGVKD. This CDR3 reads CAISEGVSNEQFF. CDR3 sequence (DNA): TGTGCCATCAGTGAGGGAGTTTCCAATGAGCAGTTCTTC.

The chain carries TRBV6-5 and TRBJ2-7, with 7 positions matching TRBD2. The trim removed 6 bases at V and 0 bases at J, leaving 5 bases unmatched. The CDR3 extends over 14 amino acids. Per germline, CDR1 MNHEY and CDR2 SVGAGI. CDR3 sequence reads: CASRGEGSSYEQYV. CDR3 bases: TGTGCCAGCAGGGGGGAGGGGAGCTCCTACGAGCAGTACGTC.

The rearrangement joins TRBV5-1 to TRBJ2-7, with 9 bases that match TRBD1. Germline V lookup: CDR1 SGHRS, CDR2 YFSETQ. The CDR3 runs to 14 residues. V lost 5 bases, J lost 0 bases, and 3 bases stayed unmatched. The CDR3 sequence is CASRGTGRSYEQYF. Here the CDR3 DNA reads TGCGCCAGCAGGGGGACAGGGCGCTCCTACGAGCAGTACTTC.